What follows is one T cell receptor beta chain and its context. The protocol was immunoSEQ multiplex PCR, while the TCRdb copy is restricted to in-frame clones and leaves out a portion. This sample carries approximately 44,000 clones, 80% of them seen once, and the ten largest clones take roughly a tenth. The CDR3 extends over 15 amino acids. V dropped 3 bases and J dropped 2 bases, with 11 bases sitting between them. Germline V gives CDR1 LNHDA, CDR2 SQIVND (reference sequence). This specimen comes from a study of OX40 agonist ivuxolimab in advanced cancers. This receptor was identified in an adult with an advanced solid tumor such as melanoma, head and neck, liver or kidney cancer. The genes are TRBV19 and TRBJ1-5; D gene uncertain. The input for sequencing was CD4+ or CD8+ T cells sorted from blood, taken in a trial of the OX40 agonist ivuxolimab. CDR3 protein: CASSMAASGNQPQHF. The CDR3 nucleotides read TGTGCCAGTAGTATGGCCGCGTCGGGCAATCAGCCCCAGCATTTT.